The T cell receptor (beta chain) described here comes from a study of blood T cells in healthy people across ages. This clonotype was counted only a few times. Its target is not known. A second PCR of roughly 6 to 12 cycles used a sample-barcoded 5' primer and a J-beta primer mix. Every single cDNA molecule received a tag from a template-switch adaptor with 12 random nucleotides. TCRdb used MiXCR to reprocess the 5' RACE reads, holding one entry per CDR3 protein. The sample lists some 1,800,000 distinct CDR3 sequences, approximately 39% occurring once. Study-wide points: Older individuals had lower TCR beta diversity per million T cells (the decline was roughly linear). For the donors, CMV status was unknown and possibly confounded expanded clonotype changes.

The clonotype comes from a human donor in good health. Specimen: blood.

CDR3 region: CASSPPSTGGAETQYF. The CDR3 bases are TGTGCCAGCAGCCCACCTTCAACAGGGGGCGCAGAGACCCAGTACTTC. The genes are TRBV7-9 and TRBJ2-5; TRBD1 matches 9 bases. Trimming at V came to 5 bases and at J to 4 bases, leaving 11 bases not matched to a gene. The CDR3 sequence is 16 residues long. Germline values: CDR1 SEHNR, CDR2 FQNEAQ (reference sequence).